This T cell receptor beta chain originates from a study of OX40 agonist ivuxolimab in advanced cancers. Study in general: The dose-escalation cohort had hepatocellular carcinoma, melanoma, renal cell or head and neck cancer. Study-level findings and limits: Blood T cells, both CD4+ and CD8+, expanded clonally by week 6 at 0.1 to 3.0 mg/kg.

Produced via immunoSEQ multiplex PCR; TCRdb's table is partial and in-frame only. Found here are some 15,000 clones, around four fifths of them singletons; the top ten hold around a third. With regard to this clone: No antigen is known for it.

Autoimmune disease history or systemic immunosuppression was exclusionary. The TCR comes from an adult with an advanced solid tumor such as melanoma, head and neck, liver or kidney cancer. Sequenced here: CD4+ or CD8+ T cells sorted from blood, sampled in a trial of the OX40 agonist ivuxolimab.

In DNA form, the CDR3 reads TGTGCCAGCAGCCCCGGCGAGCCTGACTACAATGAGCAGTTCTTC. It yields the protein CASSPGEPDYNEQFF. The gene calls are TRBV28 and TRBJ2-1; no clear D gene. This CDR3 contains 15 residues. The V gene lost 6 bases and the J gene lost 3 bases, with 15 bases spanning the gap. Germline V lookup: CDR1 MDHEN, CDR2 SYDVKM.